This TCR beta chain is drawn from a study of cytomegalovirus exposure and HLA in healthy donors. Study results and limitations: Researchers had no immune exposure information except CMV serostatus available. Cytomegalovirus-associated TCR beta chains were listed, numbering roughly 150. Many donors shared some public TCRs, even though most TCR sequences were rare.

Amplification used 60 Vbeta primers and 13 Jbeta primers. Data came from immunoSEQ multiplex PCR; TCRdb stores just in-frame clones and leaves some out. The profile covers approximately 160,000 clones, with around 75% appearing a single time and more than 1.5% taken by the ten largest. With respect to this clone: As yet, its antigen is unknown.

No record was made of this donor's CMV serostatus. The germline V and J ends were trimmed by 6 bases and 5 bases, with 14 bases remaining between them. CDR1 is MNHEY and CDR2 is SMNVEV in the germline V gene (reference sequence). The CDR3 sequence is 13 residues long. This chain links TRBV27 with TRBJ2-7; D perhaps matches TRBD2 (6 bases). Specimen: PBMCs. This receptor was identified in a human donor in good health. The CDR3 sequence is CASSGGQANEQYF. In DNA, the CDR3 is TGTGCCAGCAGCGGGGGTCAGGCTAACGAGCAGTACTTC.